This section outlines one T cell receptor (beta chain) sequence together with its context. Its specificity is unknown. Per the germline V gene, CDR1 is MNHNY and CDR2 is SVGAGI (reference sequence). The CDR3 totals 17 residues. With 0 bases clipped from V and 6 bases from J, the junction kept 9 bases outside the gene matches. These data belong to a study of breast tumors, draining lymph nodes, adjacent tissues. General study points: Compared with lymph nodes, tumors were less diverse; compared with nontumor tissue, more. Compared with basal-like, luminal-like tumors shared significantly more repertoire with nontumor tissue. Data fit most tumor T cells coming from lymph node, expanding in tumor.

One entry per CDR3 protein results from TCRdb running MiXCR on the multiplex PCR reads. The sample carries more than 85,000 distinct CDR3 sequences, about 20% recorded once. The lymph nodes were axillary draining lymph nodes from breast cancer patients. The TCR comes from a female donor with breast cancer. Some clones in this sample may be carry-over from other donors' samples. The sequenced material came from axillary lymph node tissue. This chain links TRBV6-6 with TRBJ2-1; 9 bases line up with TRBD1. The CDR3 loop reads CASSYSKTGGWGNEQFF. The DNA for the CDR3 is TGTGCCAGCAGTTACTCCAAAACAGGGGGCTGGGGCAATGAGCAGTTCTTC.